These 4 T cell receptor beta chains originate from one sample sequenced in a study of T-cell memory formation after mild COVID-19. In TCRdb, the 5' RACE reads were re-called with MiXCR into one record per CDR3 protein. The repertoire has 400,000 to 450,000 distinct CDR3 sequences, over 15% of them found once; the top ten carry around a fifth. The material sequenced was PBMCs or a T cell subset sorted from them (not recorded which). These TCRs come from a man aged 18 to 30 who had mild COVID-19 (a few samples of this study predate the infection). Cell type and time point are not known.

The rearrangement links TRBV6-5 to TRBJ2-2; D is possibly TRBD1 or TRBD2 (5 bases each). Germline V gene lookup returns CDR1 MNHEY and CDR2 SVGAGI. The CDR3 contains 15 residues. Trimming removed 2 bases from V and 5 bases from J, with 12 bases in between. CDR3: CASSYEGSGTGELFF. The CDR3 DNA is TGTGCCAGCAGTTACGAGGGGAGTGGGACCGGGGAGCTGTTTTTT.

The genes are TRBV7-8 and TRBJ1-1; 7 bases line up with TRBD1. Germline CDR1 SGHVS, CDR2 FQNEAQ. The CDR3 runs 15 residues. V dropped 1 base and J dropped 1; count of bases not matched to a gene: 3. The CDR3 is CASSLEAGGNTEAFF. For the CDR3, the DNA is TGTGCCAGCAGCTTAGAGGCAGGGGGGAACACTGAAGCTTTCTTT.

The CDR3 spells CASSPVPSTDTQYF. DNA of the CDR3: TGTGCCAGCTCACCGGTTCCAAGCACAGATACGCAGTATTTT. V usage is TRBV18 and J usage is TRBJ2-3; D call uncertain. The CDR3 spans 14 residues. The germline V gene has CDR1 KGHSH and CDR2 LQKENI. The V and J ends lost 3 bases and 0 bases respectively, with 7 bases between them.

This clonotype was counted only a few times. The J gene is TRBJ1-6, the V gene TRBV7-2, with a weak D call TRBD1 (6 bases). V was shortened by 7 bases and J by 13 bases, with 14 bases between the two germline ends. The CDR3 loop spans 12 amino acids. The germline V gene has CDR1 SGHTA and CDR2 FQGNSA. The CDR3 DNA is TGTGCCAGCACCCAATACAGGGCCCCCCTCCACTTT. Protein: CASTQYRAPLHF.